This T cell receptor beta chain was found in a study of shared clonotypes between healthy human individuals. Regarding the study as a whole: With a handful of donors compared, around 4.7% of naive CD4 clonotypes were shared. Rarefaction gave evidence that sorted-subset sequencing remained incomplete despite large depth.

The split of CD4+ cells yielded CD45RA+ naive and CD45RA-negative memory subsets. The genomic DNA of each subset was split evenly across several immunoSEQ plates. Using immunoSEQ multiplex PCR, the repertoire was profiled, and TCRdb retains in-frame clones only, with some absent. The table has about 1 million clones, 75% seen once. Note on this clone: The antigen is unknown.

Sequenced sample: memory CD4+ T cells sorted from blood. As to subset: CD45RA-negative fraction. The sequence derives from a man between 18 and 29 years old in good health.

CDR3 sequence: CASSLGRLGETQYF. CDR3 coding DNA: TGTGCCAGCAGCTTAGGCCGACTAGGGGAGACCCAGTACTTC. The V call is TRBV7-9, the J call TRBJ2-5; D is possibly TRBD2 (6 bases). Trimming took off 1 base at V and 5 bases at J, with 11 bases between the two ends. The CDR3 has 14 amino acids. CDR1 is SEHNR, CDR2 FQNEAQ, per germline (reference sequence).